The 20 T cell receptor beta chains given below trace back to one sample, sequenced in a study of a mutant IDH1 vaccine in newly diagnosed glioma. This table comes from immunoSEQ multiplex PCR, and its TCRdb copy is limited to in-frame clones, with some not included. Of 75,000 to 95,000 clones listed, approximately 89% are singletons. Time point here: week 47, end of study. Vaccination comprised doses that each held 300 ug of mutant IDH1 20-mer peptide, plus topical imiquimod. The antigens for these receptors are not known. The specimen was PBMCs, collected from a glioma patient whose treatment included an IDH1 peptide vaccine. The receptors were sampled from a woman between 45 and 65 years old with glioma.

V is TRBV5-1 and J is TRBJ2-1; TRBD2 agrees at 8 bases. Per the germline V gene, CDR1 is SGHRS and CDR2 is YFSETQ. CDR3 length: 14 residues. The ends lost 3 bases at V and 6 bases at J; junction bases unmatched: 5. CDR3 in amino acids: CASSSGTSGNEQFF. CDR3 coding DNA: TGCGCCAGCAGCTCCGGGACTAGTGGCAATGAGCAGTTCTTC.

This chain joins TRBV27 and TRBJ1-1; TRBD1 matches at 12 bases. The ends lost 5 bases at V and 8 bases at J; junction bases unmatched: 6. In germline, CDR1 is MNHEY, CDR2 SMNVEV (reference sequence). The CDR3 spans 14 residues. CDR3 sequence: CASSPRGTGGEAFF. For the CDR3, the DNA is TGTGCCAGCAGTCCACGTGGGACAGGGGGCGAAGCTTTCTTT.

The rearrangement uses TRBV19 and TRBJ2-7; 8 bases are shared with TRBD1. Looked up from germline, CDR1 is LNHDA and CDR2 is SQIVND (reference sequence). V lost 5 bases, J lost 4 bases, and 10 bases stayed unmatched. This CDR3 is built from 15 residues. The CDR3: CASSVRTGSNYEQYF. CDR3 bases: TGTGCCAGTAGTGTTAGGACAGGGAGCAATTACGAGCAGTACTTC.

The chain joins TRBV21-1 to TRBJ1-1. TRBV21-1 is given as a pseudogene. The CDR3 spans 13 residues. The CDR3 here is CASSKPGYTEAFF. The CDR3 DNA reads TGTGCCAGCAGCAAACCGGGATACACTGAAGCTTTCTTT.

The V and J genes are TRBV4-1 and TRBJ1-4; TRBD1 is a possible D gene (5 bases). Germline V lookup: CDR1 MGHRA, CDR2 YSYEKL. The CDR3 contains 16 residues. Trimming removed 1 base from V and 0 bases from J, with 9 bases in between. The DNA for the CDR3 is TGCGCCAGCAGCCAAGTTAGGGGCGCAACTAATGAAAAACTGTTTTTT. Its protein is CASSQVRGATNEKLFF.

The chain combines TRBV28 with TRBJ2-7; TRBD1 might be the D (5 bases). Germline-derived CDR1 and CDR2 are MDHEN and SYDVKM. Deletions cut 6 bases from V and 7 bases from J, with 13 bases between. The CDR3 covers 12 residues. The CDR3 sequence: CASSPGLREQYF. Written as DNA, the CDR3 is TGTGCCAGCAGCCCAGGGCTACGGGAGCAGTACTTC.

The V gene is TRBV6-5, the J gene TRBJ2-5, with a possible D match to TRBD2 (5 bases). The ends were cut back, 2 bases at V and 3 bases at J, with 7 bases in the middle. The germline CDR1 and CDR2 sequences are MNHEY and SVGAGI. The CDR3 consists of 13 residues. This chain's CDR3 is CASSYRGKETQYF. Here the CDR3 DNA reads TGTGCCAGCAGTTACCGGGGAAAAGAGACCCAGTACTTC.

The chain combines TRBV14 with TRBJ2-7; the match to TRBD2 covers 8 bases. The CDR3 has 15 residues. Unmatched junction bases numbered 10, after V lost 4 bases and J lost 5 bases. CDR1 is SGHDN, CDR2 FVKESK, per germline. The DNA of the CDR3 is TGTGCCAGCAGCCCGACTAGCGTTTTTTTCCACGAGCAGTACTTC. Amino acids: CASSPTSVFFHEQYF.

The chain has TRBV27 and TRBJ1-2, with a possible D match to TRBD1 (6 bases). This CDR3 is 15 amino acids long. In germline, CDR1 is MNHEY, CDR2 SMNVEV (reference sequence). V was trimmed by 2 bases and J by 5 bases, leaving 15 bases between them. The CDR3 here is CASSLQQGAGYGYTF. CDR3 nucleotides: TGTGCCAGCAGTTTACAACAGGGCGCTGGTTATGGCTACACCTTC.

This chain joins TRBV10-3 and TRBJ2-3; 7 bases are a match to TRBD1. The length of the CDR3 is 13 residues. Germline V gene sequence: CDR1 ENHRY, CDR2 SYGVKD. With V trimmed by 0 bases and J by 9 bases, 3 bases remained unmatched. For the CDR3, the DNA is TGTGCCATCAGTGAGTCGACAGGGTTGACGCAGTATTTT. Translation gives CAISESTGLTQYF.

The gene calls are TRBV5-1 and TRBJ2-3, with 11 bases that match TRBD2. The germline V gene encodes CDR1 SGHRS and CDR2 YFSETQ. The V and J ends lost 4 bases and 2 bases, in that order; junction bases with no gene match: 15. The CDR3 contains 19 residues. The CDR3 here is CASSLRPIAGGRDTDTQYF. Here the CDR3 DNA reads TGCGCCAGCAGCCTTAGACCGATAGCGGGAGGGCGGGACACAGATACGCAGTATTTT. The whole variable domain, remainder taken from reference TRBV5-1 and TRBJ2-3, is KAGVTQTPRYLIKTRGQQVTLSCSPISGHRSVSWYQQTPGQGLQFLFEYFSETQRNKGNFPGRFSGRQFSNSRSEMNVSTLELGDSALYLCASSLRPIAGGRDTDTQYFGPGTRLTVL.

The rearrangement joins TRBV10-1 to TRBJ1-1; the D gene is possibly TRBD1 (5 bases). The germline CDR1 and CDR2 sequences are WNHNN and SYGVQD (reference sequence). The CDR3 totals 15 residues. V lost 6 bases and J lost 1, with 15 bases in between. This chain's CDR3 is CASSPGDSRNTEAFF. CDR3 bases: TGCGCCAGCAGCCCCGGGGACTCAAGGAACACTGAAGCTTTCTTT.

The rearrangement links TRBV5-8 to TRBJ1-2, with D uncertain. V gave up 3 bases and J gave up 7 bases, with 13 bases separating them. The length of the CDR3 is 13 residues. CDR1 and CDR2 (germline): SGHTS, YDEGEE. The CDR3 DNA sequence: TGTGCCAGCAGCTCCACAAATCCGGGTGGCTACACCTTC. Its translation: CASSSTNPGGYTF. Combining the CDR3 with reference TRBV5-8 and TRBJ1-2 gives the whole variable domain EAGVTQSPTHLIKTRGQQATLRCSPISGHTSVYWYQQALGLGLQFLLWYDEGEERNRGNFPPRFSGRQFPNYSSELNVNALELEDSALYLCASSSTNPGGYTFGSGTRLTVV.

The chain has TRBV2 and TRBJ2-3; 9 nucleotides align to TRBD2. With 2 bases clipped from V and 2 bases from J, the junction kept 8 bases outside the gene matches. Looked up from germline, CDR1 is SNHLY and CDR2 is FYNNEI. The CDR3 has 17 amino acids. The chain's CDR3 is CASSERREGRNTDTQYF. The CDR3, as DNA: TGTGCCAGCAGTGAACGGCGGGAGGGCAGGAACACAGATACGCAGTATTTT. Full variable domain (remainder filled in from reference TRBV2 and TRBJ2-3): EPEVTQTPSHQVTQMGQEVILRCVPISNHLYFYWYRQILGQKVEFLVSFYNNEISEKSEIFDDQFSVERPDGSNFTLKIRSTKLEDSAMYFCASSERREGRNTDTQYFGPGTRLTVL.

This clone was seen a single time. The V and J genes are TRBV6-5 and TRBJ1-1; D is unresolved. Germline V CDR1 and CDR2: MNHEY, SVGAGI. V lost 2 bases and J 4 bases, leaving 5 bases between the germline ends. This CDR3 comprises 12 residues. CDR3 residues: CASSYQATEAFF. The CDR3 DNA is TGTGCCAGCAGTTACCAGGCCACTGAAGCTTTCTTT.

V gene TRBV29-1 combines with J gene TRBJ2-1; no clear D. V lost 4 bases to trimming and J lost 3 bases, with 7 bases between them. Germline V gene lookup returns CDR1 SQVTM and CDR2 ANQGSEA. CDR3 length: 12 amino acids. CDR3 DNA sequence: TGCAGCGTTGGGTACAGCTACAATGAGCAGTTCTTC. Its translation: CSVGYSYNEQFF.

The chain uses TRBV27 and TRBJ2-7; D possibly corresponds to TRBD1 (6 bases). Trimming pared 5 bases from V and 4 bases from J, leaving 18 bases between. From germline, CDR1 is MNHEY and CDR2 SMNVEV (reference sequence). This CDR3 is 15 amino acids long. For the CDR3, the DNA is TGTGCCAGCAGTCTCGTCCGGACAGTATTTTACGAGCAGTACTTC. Its translation: CASSLVRTVFYEQYF.

This chain connects TRBV19 to TRBJ1-2; D uncertain. This CDR3 has 13 residues. V dropped 11 bases and J dropped 2 bases, with 15 bases sitting between them. In germline, CDR1 is LNHDA, CDR2 SQIVND (reference sequence). CDR3 in DNA: TGTGCCGCCCGAGGAGGAAACAACTATGGCTACACCTTC. This codes for CAARGGNNYGYTF.

V and J are TRBV20-1 and TRBJ2-5; D is ambiguous. The CDR3 spans 11 residues. The germline V gene encodes CDR1 DFQATT and CDR2 SNEGSKA (reference sequence). Trimming took 1 base from V and 5 from J, leaving 5 bases between them. CDR3 region: CSARASETQYF. The CDR3 DNA reads TGCAGTGCTAGAGCGTCGGAGACCCAGTACTTC.

The V and J genes are TRBV25-1 and TRBJ2-5; D is perhaps TRBD1 (6 bases). The CDR3 has 16 amino acids. Looked up from germline, CDR1 is MGHDK and CDR2 is SYGVNS. Trimming cost V 6 bases and J 1 base, with 18 bases left between them. Here the CDR3 DNA reads TGTGCCAGCAGCACTCTGAAGGGACACCTCCAAGAGACCCAGTACTTC. As protein: CASSTLKGHLQETQYF. The full variable domain, its missing parts supplied by reference TRBV25-1 and TRBJ2-5, is EADIYQTPRYLVIGTGKKITLECSQTMGHDKMYWYQQDPGMELHLIHYSYGVNSTEKGDLSSESTVSRIRTEHFPLTLESARPSHTSQYLCASSTLKGHLQETQYFGPGTRLLVL.